This is a list of T cell receptor beta chains from one sample in a study of regulatory T cells in long-lasting Graves disease. TCRdb called the multiplex PCR reads again in MiXCR, with one record for every CDR3 protein. The table records around 450,000 distinct CDR3 sequences, about 15% of them present only once. The same data also went into a second study, on T cells in Graves' hyperthyroidism and ophthalmopathy.

The sample was peripheral blood mononuclear cells (PBMCs), taken at new diagnosis, from a patient treated with antithyroid drugs. The receptors were sampled from a woman in her thirties or forties with Graves disease. Each CDR3 is given without its conserved first and last residue. D genes are given only for firm matches.

D: TRBD2
V: TRBV6-1
CDR3: ASSPLASSDTQY

D: TRBD2
V: TRBV2
CDR3: ASSAGLAVKNIQY

D: .
V: TRBV18
CDR3: ASSTTGELF

D: TRBD2
V: TRBV6-1
CDR3: ASSEGAGGNSYEQY

D: .
V: TRBV20-1
CDR3: SVGQGGNEQF

D: .
V: TRBV28
CDR3: ASRDSSSYNEQF

D: TRBD1
V: TRBV7-9
CDR3: ASSRGQGNYGYT

D: .
V: TRBV12-3/TRBV12-4
CDR3: ASSLDQGGDTQY

D: .
V: TRBV9
CDR3: ASSVRLLGEQF

D: TRBD2
V: TRBV5-1
CDR3: ASSQQTSSNEQF

D: .
V: TRBV18
CDR3: ASSPQGGLNTGELF

D: TRBD1
V: TRBV19
CDR3: ASTTGVGGEGNQPQH

D: TRBD2
V: TRBV12-3/TRBV12-4
CDR3: ASSFGLAGDEQY

D: .
V: TRBV27
CDR3: ASAPWTTGQLYNEQF

D: TRBD1
V: TRBV20-1
CDR3: SALVTNDRVTDTQY

D: .
V: TRBV12-3/TRBV12-4
CDR3: ASSLEGARSTDTQY

D: .
V: TRBV13
CDR3: ASSLGLGEIGYT

D: .
V: TRBV6-2/TRBV6-3
CDR3: ASSRHVRTNTEAF

D: .
V: TRBV15
CDR3: ATSRDNSNNQPQH

D: TRBD2
V: TRBV27
CDR3: ASSLYGLATTGELF

D: TRBD1
V: TRBV7-9
CDR3: ASSGRDRVYNEQF

D: TRBD2
V: TRBV4-1
CDR3: ASSQKGYLAGGDEQF

D: TRBD2
V: TRBV4-1
CDR3: ASSQGRLADSYEQY

D: TRBD1
V: TRBV5-8
CDR3: ASSRWKGAGTNTEAF

D: TRBD1
V: TRBV20-1
CDR3: SANPYRGAGNTEAF

D: .
V: TRBV7-9
CDR3: ASRQDGGSDYGYT

D: TRBD2
V: TRBV29-1
CDR3: STTGLAGGFGNEQF

D: TRBD1
V: TRBV3-1
CDR3: ASSLLTGGQEAQY

D: .
V: TRBV11-3
CDR3: ASSSPGGSYGYT

D: .
V: TRBV5-6
CDR3: ASSLGVRTLGYT

D: .
V: TRBV12-5
CDR3: ASGRDGYYNEQF

D: .
V: TRBV18
CDR3: ASSPFPGRVAEAF

D: .
V: TRBV6-2/TRBV6-3
CDR3: ASRTVNEKLF

D: .
V: TRBV7-6
CDR3: ASSFGPDYEQF

D: .
V: TRBV19
CDR3: ASSIFRSRDTQY

D: .
V: TRBV15
CDR3: ATSGHRDVSSYNEQF

D: .
V: TRBV7-9
CDR3: ASSLSGSANRETQY

D: TRBD1
V: TRBV6-2/TRBV6-3
CDR3: ASSPEQGAKNTEAF

D: .
V: TRBV19
CDR3: ASSDTRGETQY

D: .
V: TRBV30
CDR3: AWSPIGQMNTEAF

D: TRBD2
V: TRBV4-3
CDR3: ASSPSPGGRVIHEQY

D: TRBD2
V: TRBV30
CDR3: AWNLPAGAAYNEQF